Reported below is one T cell receptor beta chain. The antigen is undetermined. This specimen comes from a study of shared clonotypes between healthy human individuals. Findings and caveats of the study: Sorted-subset sequencing, rarefaction showed, was incomplete despite large depth.

The naive CD8 subset, CD45RO-negative cells positively selected for CCR7, excluded terminally differentiated effector memory CD45RA+ cells. Recent acute infections and vaccinations were absent in the healthy HIV-negative adult donors. It was at deep level that the assay was run. Clones were read by immunoSEQ multiplex PCR, and TCRdb kept only the in-frame ones, dropping some. This sample has millions of clones, with roughly 91% found just once. CDR3 length: 14 residues. The V end was cut by 5 bases, the J end by 4 bases, with 15 bases between. The germline V gene has CDR1 MNHEY and CDR2 SMNVEV (reference sequence).

This TCR came from a man between 18 and 35 years old in good health. Some clones in this sample may be carry-over from other donors' samples. The chain joins TRBV27 to TRBJ2-7; D assignment may be TRBD1 or TRBD2 (5 bases each). Source material: naive CD8+ T cells from PBMCs. The CDR3 loop reads CASSVRDPIYEQYF. Here the CDR3 DNA reads TGTGCCAGCAGTGTCCGGGACCCGATTTACGAGCAGTACTTC.